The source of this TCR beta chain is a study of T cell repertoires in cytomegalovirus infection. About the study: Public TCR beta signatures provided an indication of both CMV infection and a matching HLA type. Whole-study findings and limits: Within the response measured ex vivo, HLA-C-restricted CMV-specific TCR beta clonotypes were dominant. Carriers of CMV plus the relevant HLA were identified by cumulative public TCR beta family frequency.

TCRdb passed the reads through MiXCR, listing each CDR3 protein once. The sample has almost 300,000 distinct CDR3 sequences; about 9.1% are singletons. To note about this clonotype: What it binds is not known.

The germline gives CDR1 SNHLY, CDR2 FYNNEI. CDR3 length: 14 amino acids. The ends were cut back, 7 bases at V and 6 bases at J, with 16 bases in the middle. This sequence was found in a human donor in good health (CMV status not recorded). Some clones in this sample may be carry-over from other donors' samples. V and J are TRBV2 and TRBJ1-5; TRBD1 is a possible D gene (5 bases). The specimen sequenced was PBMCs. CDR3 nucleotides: TGTGCCAGCAAGTCAACAGGACAACCTCAGCCCCAGCATTTT. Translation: CASKSTGQPQPQHF.